The 14 T cell receptor beta chains presented below share a single source sample, sequenced in a study of blood T cell repertoires in COVID-19. Sequenced by immunoSEQ multiplex PCR; TCRdb stores in-frame clones only, minus some. The sample gives about 68,000 clones, roughly 85% of which show up once; roughly 25% is in the top ten. The material sequenced was peripheral blood. These receptors came from a man aged 50 to 59 with acute or convalescent COVID-19.

This clone was seen once. The V and J genes are TRBV14 and TRBJ2-5; TRBD2 matches at 11 bases. Germline V gene data show CDR1 as SGHDN and CDR2 as FVKESK. V shed 1 base, J shed 5 bases, and the junction held 6 bases outside the gene matches. The CDR3 loop spans 16 amino acids. The chain's CDR3 is CASSQASGGPWETQYF. Here the CDR3 DNA reads TGTGCCAGCAGCCAAGCTAGCGGGGGGCCCTGGGAGACCCAGTACTTC.

This sequence joins TRBV27 and TRBJ2-7, with 7 bases fitting TRBD1. V was clipped by 2 bases and J by 4 bases; unmatched bases: 5. The CDR3 has 14 amino acids. Germline V lookup: CDR1 MNHEY, CDR2 SMNVEV (reference sequence). The CDR3 nucleotides read TGTGCCAGCAGTTTAAACAGGGGTTGGTACGAGCAGTACTTC. Its protein is CASSLNRGWYEQYF.

In its sample, this clone was seen a few times. The genes are TRBV5-6 and TRBJ2-6; no clear D gene. This CDR3 has 13 residues. CDR1 and CDR2 from the germline V gene are SGHDT and YYEEEE. Trimming removed 9 bases at V and 4 bases at J, with 11 bases between. CDR3 sequence: CATTTYGANVLTF. The CDR3 bases are TGTGCCACGACAACTTACGGGGCCAACGTCCTGACTTTC.

The chain links TRBV6-5 to TRBJ2-4; no reliable D call. Trimming removed 6 bases from V and 0 bases from J, with 6 bases in between. CDR3 size: 13 residues. Germline loops: CDR1 MNHEY, CDR2 SVGAGI. The CDR3 DNA is TGTGCCAGCAGGAGAATAGCCAAAAACATTCAGTACTTC. Amino acid sequence: CASRRIAKNIQYF.

This chain uses TRBV10-2 with TRBJ1-6; 10 bases map to TRBD1. The CDR3 contains 15 residues. Germline CDR1 reads WSHSY; CDR2 reads SAAADI. V was clipped by 3 bases and J by 10 bases; unmatched bases: 6. The CDR3 protein is CASSDGTGDGSPLHF. In DNA, the CDR3 is TGCGCCAGCAGTGACGGGACAGGGGACGGGTCACCCCTCCACTTT.

The rearrangement joins TRBV30 to TRBJ1-1, with TRBD1 as a possible D gene (6 bases). Germline-derived CDR1 and CDR2 are GTSNPN and SVGIG (reference sequence). The CDR3 has 14 amino acids. Trimming cost V 5 bases and J 0 bases, with 13 bases left between them. The CDR3 nucleotides read TGTGCCTGGGGGCAGGGGCCCATGAACACTGAAGCTTTCTTT. Protein sequence: CAWGQGPMNTEAFF.

V usage is TRBV5-1 and J usage is TRBJ1-5, with a weak D call TRBD1 (6 bases). The germline V gene encodes CDR1 SGHRS and CDR2 YFSETQ. The CDR3 covers 15 residues. The ends were cut back, 0 bases at V and 3 bases at J, with 10 bases in the middle. CDR3 residues: CASSLAGGPNQPQHF. CDR3 DNA: TGCGCCAGCAGCTTGGCCGGGGGGCCCAATCAGCCCCAGCATTTT.

This chain joins TRBV7-7 and TRBJ2-5, with 10 bases aligning to TRBD2. The CDR3 is 16 residues long. Germline V CDR1 and CDR2: SSHAT, FNYEAQ (reference sequence). V was clipped by 4 bases and J by 2 bases; unmatched bases: 7. DNA of the CDR3: TGTGCCAGCAGCTCTGGGGTAGCGGGGGGACAAGAGACCCAGTACTTC. This encodes CASSSGVAGGQETQYF.

The gene calls are TRBV6-1 and TRBJ1-1, with D possibly matching TRBD1 (5 bases). The CDR3 runs to 13 residues. The V end was cut by 6 bases, the J end by 3 bases, with 11 bases between. Germline V gene sequence: CDR1 MNHNS, CDR2 SASEGT. CDR3 region: CASRPKQDTEAFF. For the CDR3, the DNA is TGTGCCAGCAGACCCAAACAGGACACTGAAGCTTTCTTT.

This chain connects TRBV11-1 to TRBJ1-3, with D tentatively TRBD1 (5 bases). The germline gives CDR1 SGHAT, CDR2 FQDESV (reference sequence). This CDR3 contains 16 residues. V lost 5 bases and J lost 4, with 18 bases in between. The CDR3: CASSPPTTVLGNTIYF. In nucleotides, the CDR3 is TGTGCCAGCAGCCCCCCCACGACAGTTCTCGGAAACACCATATATTTT.

V is TRBV5-6 and J is TRBJ2-2; 9 nucleotides align to TRBD1. The junction had 6 bases not matched to a gene; V was cut back by 2 bases and J by 4 bases. The CDR3 covers 16 residues. Germline-derived CDR1 and CDR2 are SGHDT and YYEEEE. CDR3 in DNA: TGTGCCAGCAGCTTCCGGGACAGGGATCCCACCGGGGAGCTGTTTTTT. This encodes CASSFRDRDPTGELFF.

This clone was detected only once. The chain links TRBV11-2 to TRBJ1-1; D is undetermined. The germline gives CDR1 SGHAT, CDR2 FQNNGV. Trimming shortened V by 7 bases and J by 1 base, and 13 bases separated the two germline ends. The CDR3 consists of 14 residues. CDR3 protein: CASILSIANTEAFF. The DNA of the CDR3 is TGTGCCAGCATCCTTAGTATCGCGAACACTGAAGCTTTCTTT.

The rearrangement links TRBV5-1 to TRBJ1-1, with 8 bases that match TRBD1. CDR1 and CDR2 from the germline V gene are SGHRS and YFSETQ. This CDR3 contains 15 residues. V shed 4 bases, J shed 4 bases, and the junction held 9 bases outside the gene matches. The CDR3 coding sequence is TGCGCCAGCAGCAAGTCGACAGGGGAGGGCACTGAAGCTTTCTTT. It specifies CASSKSTGEGTEAFF.

The V call is TRBV6-5, the J call TRBJ1-2; D gene ambiguous. The CDR3 is made up of 12 amino acids. The germline CDR1 and CDR2 sequences are MNHEY and SVGAGI. V gave up 6 bases and J gave up 0 bases, with 5 bases separating them. The CDR3 DNA follows: TGTGCCAGCAGGAGGACTAACTATGGCTACACCTTC. This sequence encodes CASRRTNYGYTF.